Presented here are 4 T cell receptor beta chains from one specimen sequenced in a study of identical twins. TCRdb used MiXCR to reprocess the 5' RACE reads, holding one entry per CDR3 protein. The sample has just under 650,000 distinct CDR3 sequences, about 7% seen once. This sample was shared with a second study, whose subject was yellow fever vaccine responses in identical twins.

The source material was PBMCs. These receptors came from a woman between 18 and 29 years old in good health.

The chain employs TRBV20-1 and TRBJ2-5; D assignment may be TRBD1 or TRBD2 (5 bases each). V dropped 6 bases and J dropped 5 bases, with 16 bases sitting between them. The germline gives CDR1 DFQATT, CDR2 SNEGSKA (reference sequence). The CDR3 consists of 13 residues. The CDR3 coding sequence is TGCAGTGCGCCGGGACCCCTTGGGGAGACCCAGTACTTC. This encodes CSAPGPLGETQYF.

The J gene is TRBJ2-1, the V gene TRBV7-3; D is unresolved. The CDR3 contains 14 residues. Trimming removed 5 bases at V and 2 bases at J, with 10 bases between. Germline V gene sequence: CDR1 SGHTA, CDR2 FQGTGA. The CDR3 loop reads CASSPDSAYNEQFF. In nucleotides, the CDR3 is TGTGCCAGCAGCCCTGACTCAGCCTACAATGAGCAGTTCTTC.

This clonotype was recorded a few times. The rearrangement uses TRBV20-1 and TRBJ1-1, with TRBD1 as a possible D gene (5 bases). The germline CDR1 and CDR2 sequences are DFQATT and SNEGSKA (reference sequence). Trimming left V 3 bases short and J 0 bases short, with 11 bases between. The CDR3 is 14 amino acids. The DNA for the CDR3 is TGCAGTGCTAGGCAGGGACGTATGAACACTGAAGCTTTCTTT. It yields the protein CSARQGRMNTEAFF.

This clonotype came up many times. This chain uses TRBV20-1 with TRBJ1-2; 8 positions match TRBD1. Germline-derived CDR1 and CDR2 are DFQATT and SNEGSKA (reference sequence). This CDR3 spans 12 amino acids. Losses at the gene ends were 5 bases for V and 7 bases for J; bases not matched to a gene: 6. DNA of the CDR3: TGCAGTGCTCGACAGGGGATGGGTGGCTACACCTTC. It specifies CSARQGMGGYTF.